One sample yielded the 5 T cell receptor beta chains listed below, sequenced in a study of T cells in Graves' hyperthyroidism and ophthalmopathy. TCR beta CDR3 sequences were amplified from RNA transcripts. Using the HTBI primer set, a first-round RT-PCR was run on the TCR CDR3. TCRdb itself ran the multiplex PCR reads through MiXCR, one entry per CDR3 protein. The repertoire holds 300,000 to 450,000 distinct CDR3 sequences, with roughly 15% as singletons. Sequenced input: blood. These TCRs come from a woman younger than 45 with Graves' ophthalmopathy.

The genes are TRBV20-1 and TRBJ2-2, with D perhaps assigned TRBD1 or TRBD2 (5 bases each). V gave up 5 bases and J gave up 3 bases, with 13 bases separating them. Germline lookup yields CDR1 DFQATT and CDR2 SNEGSKA (reference sequence). This CDR3 contains 14 residues. The CDR3 protein is CSAVGQGDTGELFF. Here the CDR3 DNA reads TGCAGTGCTGTGGGGCAGGGAGACACCGGGGAGCTGTTTTTT.

The sample holds many counts of this clonotype. V and J are TRBV12-5 and TRBJ1-5; D not certain. This CDR3 comprises 14 residues. The ends were cut back, 2 bases at V and 4 bases at J, with 9 bases in the middle. Looked up from germline, CDR1 is LGHNT and CDR2 is FRNRAP. CDR3 sequence: CASGLSGENQPQHF. The CDR3 DNA reads TGTGCTAGTGGTTTGAGTGGTGAAAATCAGCCCCAGCATTTT.

This chain connects TRBV11-2 to TRBJ1-5, with a weak D call TRBD1 (5 bases). CDR1 and CDR2 from the germline V gene are SGHAT and FQNNGV. The CDR3 has 15 residues. V was pared by 1 base and J by 4 bases, with 11 bases between. The CDR3 coding sequence is TGTGCCAGCAGCTTAGGGTACCAGGGAAATCAGCCCCAGCATTTT. Protein product: CASSLGYQGNQPQHF.

This clonotype was found many times. The chain joins TRBV10-3 to TRBJ2-3; 9 positions match TRBD2. Trimming cost V 6 bases and J 8 bases; bases outside gene matches: 15. This CDR3 has 16 residues. CDR1 ENHRY and CDR2 SYGVKD come from the germline V gene. This chain's CDR3 is CAIRTSRTSVIGTQYF. DNA for the CDR3: TGTGCCATCAGGACCTCCCGGACTAGCGTTATAGGTACGCAGTATTTT.

The V call is TRBV9, the J call TRBJ2-7; 7 nucleotides agree with TRBD1. In germline, CDR1 is SGDLS, CDR2 YYNGEE. This CDR3 is built from 14 residues. V lost 3 bases, J lost 3 bases, and 6 bases stayed unmatched. CDR3 nucleotide sequence: TGTGCCAGCAGCGCGGGACAGAGATACTACGAGCAGTACTTC. Translating it yields CASSAGQRYYEQYF.